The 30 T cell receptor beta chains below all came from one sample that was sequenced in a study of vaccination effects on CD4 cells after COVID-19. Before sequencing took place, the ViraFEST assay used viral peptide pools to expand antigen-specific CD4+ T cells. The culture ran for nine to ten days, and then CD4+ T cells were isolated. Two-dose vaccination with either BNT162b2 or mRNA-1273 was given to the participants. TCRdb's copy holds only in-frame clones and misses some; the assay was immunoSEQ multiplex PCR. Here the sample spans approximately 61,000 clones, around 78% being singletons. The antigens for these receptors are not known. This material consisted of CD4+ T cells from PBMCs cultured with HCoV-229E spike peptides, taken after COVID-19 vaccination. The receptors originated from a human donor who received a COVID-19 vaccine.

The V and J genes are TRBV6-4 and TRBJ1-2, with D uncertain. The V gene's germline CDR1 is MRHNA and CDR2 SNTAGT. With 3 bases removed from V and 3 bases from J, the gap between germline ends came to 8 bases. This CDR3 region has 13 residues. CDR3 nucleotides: TGTGCCAGCAGTGAAAACAAATACTATGGCTACACCTTC. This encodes CASSENKYYGYTF.

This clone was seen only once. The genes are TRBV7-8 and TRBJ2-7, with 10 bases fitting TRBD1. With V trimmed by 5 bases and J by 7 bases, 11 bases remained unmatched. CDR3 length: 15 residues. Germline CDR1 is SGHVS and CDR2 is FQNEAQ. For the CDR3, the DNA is TGTGCCAGCAGCGCGACAGGGGGCCCCGCCTCTGAGCAGTACGTC. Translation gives CASSATGGPASEQYV.

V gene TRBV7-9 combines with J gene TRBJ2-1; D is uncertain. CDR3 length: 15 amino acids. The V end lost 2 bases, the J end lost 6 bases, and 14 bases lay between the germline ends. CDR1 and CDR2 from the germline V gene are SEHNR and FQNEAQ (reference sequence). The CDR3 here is CASSLQNSRSNEQFF. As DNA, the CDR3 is TGTGCCAGCAGCTTACAGAACAGCCGGAGCAATGAGCAGTTCTTC.

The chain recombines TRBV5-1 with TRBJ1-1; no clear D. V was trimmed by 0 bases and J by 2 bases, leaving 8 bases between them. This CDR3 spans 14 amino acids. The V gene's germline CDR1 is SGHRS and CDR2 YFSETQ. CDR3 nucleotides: TGCGCCAGCAGCTTGGGTCCGACTAACACTGAAGCTTTCTTT. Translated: CASSLGPTNTEAFF.

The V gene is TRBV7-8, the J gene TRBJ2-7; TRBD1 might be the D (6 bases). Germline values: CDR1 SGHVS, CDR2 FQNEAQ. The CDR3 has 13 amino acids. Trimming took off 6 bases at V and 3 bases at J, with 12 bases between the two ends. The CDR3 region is CASSFGQNYEQYV. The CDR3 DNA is TGTGCCAGCAGTTTTGGACAGAACTACGAGCAGTACGTC.

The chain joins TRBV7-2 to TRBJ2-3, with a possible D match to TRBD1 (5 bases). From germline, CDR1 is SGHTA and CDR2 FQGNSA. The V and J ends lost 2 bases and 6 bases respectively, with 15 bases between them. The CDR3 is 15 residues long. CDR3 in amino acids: CASSLRQSRMDTQYF. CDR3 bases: TGTGCCAGCAGCTTAAGACAGTCCAGGATGGATACGCAGTATTTT.

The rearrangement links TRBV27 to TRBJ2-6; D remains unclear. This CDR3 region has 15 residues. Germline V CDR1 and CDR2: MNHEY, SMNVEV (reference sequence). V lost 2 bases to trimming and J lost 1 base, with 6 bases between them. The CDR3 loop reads CASSLIQSGANVLTF. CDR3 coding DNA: TGTGCCAGCAGTTTAATACAATCTGGGGCCAACGTCCTGACTTTC.

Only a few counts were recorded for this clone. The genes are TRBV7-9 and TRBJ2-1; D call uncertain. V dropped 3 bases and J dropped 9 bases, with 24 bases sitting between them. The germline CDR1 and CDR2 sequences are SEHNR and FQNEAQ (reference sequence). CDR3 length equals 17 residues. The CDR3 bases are TGTGCCAGCAGCTTCGCCTGGACGGCCGACCTCTCGGGTGAGCAGTTCTTC. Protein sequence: CASSFAWTADLSGEQFF.

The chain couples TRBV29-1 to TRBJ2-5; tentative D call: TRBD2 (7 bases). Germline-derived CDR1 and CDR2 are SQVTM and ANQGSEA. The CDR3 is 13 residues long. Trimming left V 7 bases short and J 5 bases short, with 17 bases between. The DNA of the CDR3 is TGCAGCGCTGCGGCGAGGGGGGGGGAGACCCAGTACTTC. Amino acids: CSAAARGGETQYF.

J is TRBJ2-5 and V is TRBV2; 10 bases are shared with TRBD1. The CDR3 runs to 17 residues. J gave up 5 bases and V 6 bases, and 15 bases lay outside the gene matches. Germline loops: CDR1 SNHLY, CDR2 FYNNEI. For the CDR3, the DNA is TGTGCCAGCAGGGCAGGACAGGGGGTGCCAGGGGGGGAGACCCAGTACTTC. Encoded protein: CASRAGQGVPGGETQYF.

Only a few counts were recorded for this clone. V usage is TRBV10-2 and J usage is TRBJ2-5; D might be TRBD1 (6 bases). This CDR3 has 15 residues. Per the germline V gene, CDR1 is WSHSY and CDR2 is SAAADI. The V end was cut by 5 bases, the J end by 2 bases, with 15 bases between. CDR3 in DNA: TGCGCCAGCAGTAAAAAAACAGGGCCACAAGAGACCCAGTACTTC. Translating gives CASSKKTGPQETQYF.

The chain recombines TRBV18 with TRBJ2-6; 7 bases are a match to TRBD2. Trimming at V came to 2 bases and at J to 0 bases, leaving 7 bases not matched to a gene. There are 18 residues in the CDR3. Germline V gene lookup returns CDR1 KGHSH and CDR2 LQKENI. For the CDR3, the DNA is TGTGCCAGCTCACCAACCCGGACTAGGAGCTCTGGGGCCAACGTCCTGACTTTC. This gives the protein CASSPTRTRSSGANVLTF. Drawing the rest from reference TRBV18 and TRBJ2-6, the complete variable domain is NAGVMQNPRHLVRRRGQEARLRCSPMKGHSHVYWYRQLPEEGLKFMVYLQKENIIDESGMPKERFSAEFPKEGPSILRIQQVVRGDSAAYFCASSPTRTRSSGANVLTFGAGSRLTVL.

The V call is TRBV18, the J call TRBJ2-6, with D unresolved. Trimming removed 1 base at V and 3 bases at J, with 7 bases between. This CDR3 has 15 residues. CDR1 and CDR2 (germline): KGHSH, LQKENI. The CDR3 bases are TGTGCCAGCTCACCACGCAGGTTTGGGGCCAACGTCCTGACTTTC. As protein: CASSPRRFGANVLTF.

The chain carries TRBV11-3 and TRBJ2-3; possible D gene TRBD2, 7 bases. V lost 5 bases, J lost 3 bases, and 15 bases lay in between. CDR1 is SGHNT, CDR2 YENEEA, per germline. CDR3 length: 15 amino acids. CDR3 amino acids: CASSQKGGRTDTQYF. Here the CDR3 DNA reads TGTGCCAGCAGCCAAAAGGGGGGGAGGACAGATACGCAGTATTTT.

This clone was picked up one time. The CDR3 loop reads CASSPLVASRPRFF. The CDR3 bases are TGTGCCAGCAGTCCCCTGGTTGCATCCCGGCCCCGGTTTTTT. V and J are TRBV27 and TRBJ2-2, with unresolved D. Looked up from germline, CDR1 is MNHEY and CDR2 is SMNVEV (reference sequence). V lost 5 bases and J 16 bases, leaving 23 bases between the germline ends. The CDR3 is made up of 14 amino acids.

CDR3 amino acids: CASSYSKGGGRNTIYF. The CDR3 bases are TGTGCCAGCAGTTACTCGAAGGGCGGCGGCCGAAACACCATATATTTT. V and J are TRBV6-5 and TRBJ1-3, with D hard to call. V shed 0 bases and J shed 5 bases, with 14 bases lying between them. This CDR3 spans 16 amino acids. Looked up from germline, CDR1 is MNHEY and CDR2 is SVGAGI.

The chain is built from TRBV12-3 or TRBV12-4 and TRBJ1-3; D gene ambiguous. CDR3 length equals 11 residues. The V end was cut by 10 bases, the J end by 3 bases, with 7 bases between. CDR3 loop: CAISGGNTIYF. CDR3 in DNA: TGTGCCATTTCGGGTGGAAACACCATATATTTT.

CDR3 DNA sequence: TGTGCCAGCAGCGTATCCGGGACGCAGAGTTGGGACCAGTACTTC. Protein sequence: CASSVSGTQSWDQYF. This chain links TRBV5-5 with TRBJ2-5; D is tentatively TRBD1 or TRBD2 (5 bases each). The CDR3 is made up of 15 amino acids. In germline, CDR1 is SGHKS, CDR2 YYEKEE (reference sequence). Deletions cut 4 bases from V and 10 bases from J, with 23 bases between.

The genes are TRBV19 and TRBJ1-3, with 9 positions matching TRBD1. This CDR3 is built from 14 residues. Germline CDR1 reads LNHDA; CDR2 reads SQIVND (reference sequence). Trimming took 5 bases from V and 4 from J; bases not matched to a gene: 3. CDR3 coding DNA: TGTGCCAGTAGTGGACAGGGGATAGGAAACACCATATATTTT. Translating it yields CASSGQGIGNTIYF.

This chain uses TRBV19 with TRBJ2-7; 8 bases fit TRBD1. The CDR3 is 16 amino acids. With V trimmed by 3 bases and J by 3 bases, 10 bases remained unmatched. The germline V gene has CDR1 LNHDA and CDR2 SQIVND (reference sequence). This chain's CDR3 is CASSIRDRGSVYEQYV. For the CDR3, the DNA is TGTGCCAGTAGTATCCGAGACAGGGGCTCAGTCTACGAGCAGTACGTC.

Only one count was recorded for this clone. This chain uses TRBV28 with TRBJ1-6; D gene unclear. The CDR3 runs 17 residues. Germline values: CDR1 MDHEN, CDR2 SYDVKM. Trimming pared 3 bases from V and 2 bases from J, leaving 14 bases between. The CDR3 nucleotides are TGTGCCAGCAGTTTCCCCCGGGGAGGGACCTATAATTCACCCCTCCACTTT. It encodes CASSFPRGGTYNSPLHF.

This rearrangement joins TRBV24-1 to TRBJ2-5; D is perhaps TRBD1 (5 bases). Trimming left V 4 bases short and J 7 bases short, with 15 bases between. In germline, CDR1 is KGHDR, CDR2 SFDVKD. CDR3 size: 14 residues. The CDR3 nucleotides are TGTGCCACCAGTGACCCAGGGTATCCTGGGACCCAGTACTTC. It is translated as CATSDPGYPGTQYF.

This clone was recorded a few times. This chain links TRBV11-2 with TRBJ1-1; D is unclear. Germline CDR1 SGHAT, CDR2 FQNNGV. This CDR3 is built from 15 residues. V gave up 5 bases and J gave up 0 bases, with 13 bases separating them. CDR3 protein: CASSPRRLLNTEAFF. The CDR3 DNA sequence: TGTGCCAGCAGCCCCCGTCGGTTACTGAACACTGAAGCTTTCTTT.

The CDR3 coding sequence is TGTGCCAGCAGCTCCATGGGAATTTCCTACAATGAGCAGTTCTTC. Translated, it gives CASSSMGISYNEQFF. The chain links TRBV11-2 to TRBJ2-1; no firm D call. The V and J ends lost 4 bases and 1 base respectively, with 11 bases between them. The CDR3 runs to 15 residues. CDR1 SGHAT and CDR2 FQNNGV come from the germline V gene.

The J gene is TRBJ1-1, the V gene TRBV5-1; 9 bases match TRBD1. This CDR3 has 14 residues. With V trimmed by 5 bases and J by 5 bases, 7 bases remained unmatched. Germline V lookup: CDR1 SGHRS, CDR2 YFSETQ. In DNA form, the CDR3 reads TGCGCCAGCAGTGGACAGGGGTCCTTGACTGAAGCTTTCTTT. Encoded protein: CASSGQGSLTEAFF.

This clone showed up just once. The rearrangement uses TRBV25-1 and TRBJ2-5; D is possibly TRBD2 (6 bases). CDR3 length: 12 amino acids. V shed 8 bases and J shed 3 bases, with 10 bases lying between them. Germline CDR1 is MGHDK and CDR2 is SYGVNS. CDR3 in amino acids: CASGGLEETQYF. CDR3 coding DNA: TGTGCCAGCGGGGGGTTAGAAGAGACCCAGTACTTC.

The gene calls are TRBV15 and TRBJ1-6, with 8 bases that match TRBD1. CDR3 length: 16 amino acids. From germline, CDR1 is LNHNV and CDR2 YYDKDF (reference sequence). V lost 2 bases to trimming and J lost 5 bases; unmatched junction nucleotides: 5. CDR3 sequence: CATSRTNRGDNSPLHF. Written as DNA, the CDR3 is TGTGCCACCAGCAGAACGAACAGGGGGGATAATTCACCCCTCCACTTT. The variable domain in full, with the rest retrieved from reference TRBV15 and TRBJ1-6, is DAMVIQNPRYQVTQFGKPVTLSCSQTLNHNVMYWYQQKSSQAPKLLFHYYDKDFNNEADTPDNFQSRRPNTSFCFLDIRSPGLGDTAMYLCATSRTNRGDNSPLHFGNGTRLTVT.

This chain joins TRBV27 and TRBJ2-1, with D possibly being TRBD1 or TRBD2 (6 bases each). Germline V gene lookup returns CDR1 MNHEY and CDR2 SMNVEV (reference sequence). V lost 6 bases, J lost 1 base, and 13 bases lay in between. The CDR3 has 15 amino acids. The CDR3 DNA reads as TGTGCCAGCAGAACTAGGGGGGTTTCCTACAATGAGCAGTTCTTC. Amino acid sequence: CASRTRGVSYNEQFF.

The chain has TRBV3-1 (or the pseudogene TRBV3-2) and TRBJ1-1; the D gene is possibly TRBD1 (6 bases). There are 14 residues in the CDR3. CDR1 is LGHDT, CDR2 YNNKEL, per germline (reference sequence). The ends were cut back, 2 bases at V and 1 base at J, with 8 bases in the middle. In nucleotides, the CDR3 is TGTGCCAGCAGCCAACCGGGGGCGAACACTGAAGCTTTCTTT. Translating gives CASSQPGANTEAFF.

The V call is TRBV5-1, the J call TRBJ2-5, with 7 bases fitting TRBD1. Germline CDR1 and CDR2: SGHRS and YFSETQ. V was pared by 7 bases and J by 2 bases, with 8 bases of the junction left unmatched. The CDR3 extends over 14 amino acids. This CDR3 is CASHEPGQQETQYF. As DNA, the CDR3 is TGCGCCAGCCATGAGCCGGGACAGCAAGAGACCCAGTACTTC.